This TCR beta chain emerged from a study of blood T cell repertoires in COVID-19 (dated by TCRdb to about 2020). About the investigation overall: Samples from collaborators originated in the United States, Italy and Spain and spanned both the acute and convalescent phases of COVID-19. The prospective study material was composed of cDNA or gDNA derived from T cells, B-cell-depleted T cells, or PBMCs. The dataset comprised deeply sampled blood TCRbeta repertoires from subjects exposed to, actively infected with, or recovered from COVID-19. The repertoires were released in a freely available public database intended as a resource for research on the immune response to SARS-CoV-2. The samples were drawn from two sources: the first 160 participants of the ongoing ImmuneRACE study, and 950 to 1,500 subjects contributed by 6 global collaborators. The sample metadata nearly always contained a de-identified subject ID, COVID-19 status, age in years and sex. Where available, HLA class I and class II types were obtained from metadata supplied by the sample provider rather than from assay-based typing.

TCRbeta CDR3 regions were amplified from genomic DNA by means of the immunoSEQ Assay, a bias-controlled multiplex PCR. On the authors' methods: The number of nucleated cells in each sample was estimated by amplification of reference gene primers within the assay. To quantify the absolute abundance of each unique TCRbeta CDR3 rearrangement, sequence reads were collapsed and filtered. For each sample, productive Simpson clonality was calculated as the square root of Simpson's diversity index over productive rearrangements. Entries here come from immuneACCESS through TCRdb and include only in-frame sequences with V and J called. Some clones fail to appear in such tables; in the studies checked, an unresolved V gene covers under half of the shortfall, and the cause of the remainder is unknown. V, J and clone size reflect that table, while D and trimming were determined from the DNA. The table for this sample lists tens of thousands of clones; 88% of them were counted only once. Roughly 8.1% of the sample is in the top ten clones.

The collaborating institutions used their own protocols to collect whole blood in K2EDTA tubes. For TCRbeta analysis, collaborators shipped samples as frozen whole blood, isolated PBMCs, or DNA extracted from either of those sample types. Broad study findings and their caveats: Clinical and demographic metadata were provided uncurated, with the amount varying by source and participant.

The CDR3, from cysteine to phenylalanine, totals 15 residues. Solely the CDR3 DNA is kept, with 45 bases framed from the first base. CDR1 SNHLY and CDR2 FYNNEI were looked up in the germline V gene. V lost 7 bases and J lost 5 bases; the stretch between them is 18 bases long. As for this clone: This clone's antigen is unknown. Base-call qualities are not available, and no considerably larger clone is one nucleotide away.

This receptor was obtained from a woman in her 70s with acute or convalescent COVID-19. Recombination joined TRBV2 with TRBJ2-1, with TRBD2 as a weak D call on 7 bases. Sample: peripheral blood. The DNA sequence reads TGTGCCAGCATTGAGGGAGGGGGTTACGACAATGAGCAGTTCTTC. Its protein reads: CASIEGGGYDNEQFF. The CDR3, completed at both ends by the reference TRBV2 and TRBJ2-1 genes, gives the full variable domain EPEVTQTPSHQVTQMGQEVILRCVPISNHLYFYWYRQILGQKVEFLVSFYNNEISEKSEIFDDQFSVERPDGSNFTLKIRSTKLEDSAMYFCASIEGGGYDNEQFFGPGTRLTVL.